This TCR beta chain appears in the sequencing data of a study of response to subunit inactivated influenza vaccine. One entry per CDR3 protein results from TCRdb running MiXCR on the RT-PCR reads. The data contain roughly 710,000 distinct CDR3 sequences, approximately 14% of them seen just once; the ten biggest clones take up about 7.6%. The CDR3 is 15 amino acids. CDR1 and CDR2 from the germline V gene are MNHEY and SVGEGT. V was pared by 4 bases and J by 7 bases, with 14 bases between. The input for sequencing was PBMCs from blood, taken 14 to 15 days before vaccination. This sequence was found in a man aged 50-60 years who received an inactivated influenza vaccine. The V call is TRBV6-2 or TRBV6-3, the J call TRBJ1-6; D remains ambiguous. This CDR3 is CASSSEGGINSPLHF. CDR3 sequence (DNA): TGTGCCAGCAGTTCCGAGGGCGGTATCAATTCACCCCTCCACTTT.